This entry describes one T cell receptor beta chain. Its antigen is as yet unknown. These data belong to a study of regulatory T cells in long-lasting Graves disease. The sample's time point: persistent/refractory GD, antithyroid drugs over 5 years with positive TRAb. The TCR library was made from RNA that had been extracted from PBMCs in TRIzol. Graves' disease diagnosis was established per American Thyroid Association guidelines. Broader study findings: Newly diagnosed Graves' patients had higher TCR diversity than persistent ones.

TCR beta libraries were built with iRepertoire HTBI primers and Arm-PCR of CDR3 regions. Authors' analysis steps: Identified across the samples were approximately 60 TRBV segments and around 14 TRBJ segments. TCRdb ran MiXCR on the multiplex PCR reads and lists one entry per CDR3 protein. TCRdb's processing, not the study's, gives the V and J calls here. The profile shows 400,000 to 500,000 distinct CDR3 sequences, 21% of them singletons. This CDR3 has 13 residues. V gave up 6 bases and J gave up 7 bases, with 12 bases separating them. The TCR sequence derives from a female donor with Graves disease. V gene TRBV12-3 or TRBV12-4 combines with J gene TRBJ1-4; no firm D call. The source was peripheral blood mononuclear cells (PBMCs), collected when the disease was refractory, from a patient treated with antithyroid drugs. The CDR3 coding sequence is TGTGCCAGCAGATTCAGACAAGGTGAAAAACTGTTTTTT. Its protein product is CASRFRQGEKLFF.